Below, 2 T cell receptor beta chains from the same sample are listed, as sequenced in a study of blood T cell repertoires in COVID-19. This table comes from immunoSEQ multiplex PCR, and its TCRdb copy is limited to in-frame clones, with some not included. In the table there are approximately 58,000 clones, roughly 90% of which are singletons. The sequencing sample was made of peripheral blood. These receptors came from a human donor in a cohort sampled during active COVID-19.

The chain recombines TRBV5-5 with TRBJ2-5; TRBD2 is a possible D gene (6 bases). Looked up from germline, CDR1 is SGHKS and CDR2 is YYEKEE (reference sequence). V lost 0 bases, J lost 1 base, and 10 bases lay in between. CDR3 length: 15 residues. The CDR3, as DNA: TGTGCCAGCAGCTTGGCGGGGGAGATCCAAGAGACCCAGTACTTC. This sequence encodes CASSLAGEIQETQYF. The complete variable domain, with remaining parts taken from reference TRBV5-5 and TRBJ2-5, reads DAGVTQSPTHLIKTRGQQVTLRCSPISGHKSVSWYQQVLGQGPQFIFQYYEKEERGRGNFPDRFSARQFPNYSSELNVNALLLGDSALYLCASSLAGEIQETQYFGPGTRLLVL.

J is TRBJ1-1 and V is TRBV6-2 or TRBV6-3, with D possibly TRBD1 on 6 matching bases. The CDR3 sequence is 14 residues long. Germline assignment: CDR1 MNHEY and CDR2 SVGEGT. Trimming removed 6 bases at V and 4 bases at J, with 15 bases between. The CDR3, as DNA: TGTGCCAGCAGCCTCACAGGGCGCCCCACTGAAGCTTTCTTT. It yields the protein CASSLTGRPTEAFF.